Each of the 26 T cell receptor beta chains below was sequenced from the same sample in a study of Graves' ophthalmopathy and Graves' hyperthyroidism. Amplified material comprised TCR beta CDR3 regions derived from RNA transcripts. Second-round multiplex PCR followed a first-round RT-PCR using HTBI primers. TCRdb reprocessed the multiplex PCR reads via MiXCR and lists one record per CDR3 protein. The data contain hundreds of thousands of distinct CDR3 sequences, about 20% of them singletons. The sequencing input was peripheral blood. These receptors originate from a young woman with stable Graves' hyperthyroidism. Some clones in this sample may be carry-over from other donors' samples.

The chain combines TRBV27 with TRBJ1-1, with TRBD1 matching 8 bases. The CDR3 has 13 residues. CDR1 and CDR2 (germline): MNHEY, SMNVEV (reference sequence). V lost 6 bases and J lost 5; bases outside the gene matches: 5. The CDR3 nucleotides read TGTGCCAGCAGGAGGACAGGGCGAACTGAAGCTTTCTTT. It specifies CASRRTGRTEAFF.

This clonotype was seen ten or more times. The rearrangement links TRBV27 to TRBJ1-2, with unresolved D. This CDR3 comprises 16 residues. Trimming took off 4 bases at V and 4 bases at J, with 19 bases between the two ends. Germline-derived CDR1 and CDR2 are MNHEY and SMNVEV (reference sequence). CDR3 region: CASSSYRADGLYGYTF. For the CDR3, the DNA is TGTGCCAGCAGTTCCTATAGGGCGGACGGACTCTATGGCTACACCTTC.

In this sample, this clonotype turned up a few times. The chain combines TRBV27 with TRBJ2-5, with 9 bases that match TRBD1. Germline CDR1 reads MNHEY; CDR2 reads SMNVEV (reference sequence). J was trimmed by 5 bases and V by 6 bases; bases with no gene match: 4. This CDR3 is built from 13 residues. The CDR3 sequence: CASRIDRGETQYF. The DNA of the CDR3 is TGTGCCAGCAGAATCGACAGGGGGGAGACCCAGTACTTC.

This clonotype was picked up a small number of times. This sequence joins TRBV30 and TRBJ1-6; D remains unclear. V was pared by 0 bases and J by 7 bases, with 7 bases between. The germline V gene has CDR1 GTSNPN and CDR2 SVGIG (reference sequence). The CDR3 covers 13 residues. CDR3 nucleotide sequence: TGTGCCTGGAGTGTACGGGAAAATTCACCCCTCCACTTT. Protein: CAWSVRENSPLHF.

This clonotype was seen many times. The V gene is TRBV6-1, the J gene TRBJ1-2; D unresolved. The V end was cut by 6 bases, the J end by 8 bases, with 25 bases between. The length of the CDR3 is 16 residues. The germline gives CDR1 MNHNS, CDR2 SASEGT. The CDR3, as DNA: TGTGCCAGCAGCACCCAACGGGGTTTTGGTATCTACGGCTACACCTTC. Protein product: CASSTQRGFGIYGYTF.

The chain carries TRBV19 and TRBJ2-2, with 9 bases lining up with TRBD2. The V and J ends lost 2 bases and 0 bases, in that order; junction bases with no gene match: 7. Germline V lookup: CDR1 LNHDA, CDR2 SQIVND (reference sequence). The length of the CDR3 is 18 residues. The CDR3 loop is CASSISDSGRANTGELFF. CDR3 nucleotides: TGTGCCAGTAGTATATCGGATAGCGGGAGAGCGAACACCGGGGAGCTGTTTTTT.

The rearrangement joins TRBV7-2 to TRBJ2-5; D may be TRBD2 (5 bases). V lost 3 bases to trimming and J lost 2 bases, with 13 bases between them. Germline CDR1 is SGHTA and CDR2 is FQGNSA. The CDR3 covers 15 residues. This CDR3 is CASSFHVGGQETQYF. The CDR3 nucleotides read TGTGCCAGCAGCTTCCACGTGGGCGGGCAAGAGACCCAGTACTTC. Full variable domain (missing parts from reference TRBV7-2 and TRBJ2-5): GAGVSQSPSNKVTEKGKDVELRCDPISGHTALYWYRQSLGQGLEFLIYFQGNSAPDKSGLPSDRFSAERTGGSVSTLTIQRTQQEDSAVYLCASSFHVGGQETQYFGPGTRLLVL.

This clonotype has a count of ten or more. The CDR3 is CASSLRDSPEQYF. The CDR3 DNA is TGTGCCAGCAGCCTTCGGGACAGTCCCGAGCAGTACTTC. The chain combines TRBV4-2 with TRBJ2-7; TRBD1 matches 7 bases. This CDR3 is 13 amino acids long. Trimming at V came to 4 bases and at J to 6 bases, leaving 6 bases not matched to a gene. Per germline, CDR1 LGHNA and CDR2 YNFKEQ.

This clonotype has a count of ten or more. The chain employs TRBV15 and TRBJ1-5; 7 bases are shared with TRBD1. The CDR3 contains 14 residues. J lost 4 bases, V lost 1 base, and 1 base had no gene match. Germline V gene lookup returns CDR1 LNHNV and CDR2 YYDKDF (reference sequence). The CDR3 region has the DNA TGTGCCACCAGCAGAGCAGGGGGTAATCAGCCCCAGCATTTT. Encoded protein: CATSRAGGNQPQHF.

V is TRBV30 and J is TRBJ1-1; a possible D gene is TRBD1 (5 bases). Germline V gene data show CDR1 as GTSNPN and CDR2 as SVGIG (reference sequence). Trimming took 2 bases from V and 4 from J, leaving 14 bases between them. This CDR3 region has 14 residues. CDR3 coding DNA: TGTGCCTGGAGTCGGACAAACGGGGGCACTGAAGCTTTCTTT. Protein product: CAWSRTNGGTEAFF.

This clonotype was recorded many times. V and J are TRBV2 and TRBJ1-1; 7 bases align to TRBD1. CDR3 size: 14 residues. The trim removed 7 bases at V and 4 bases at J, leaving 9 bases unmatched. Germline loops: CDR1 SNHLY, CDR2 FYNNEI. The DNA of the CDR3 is TGTGCCAGCATGTACAGGGGAGTAGGCACTGAAGCTTTCTTT. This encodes CASMYRGVGTEAFF.

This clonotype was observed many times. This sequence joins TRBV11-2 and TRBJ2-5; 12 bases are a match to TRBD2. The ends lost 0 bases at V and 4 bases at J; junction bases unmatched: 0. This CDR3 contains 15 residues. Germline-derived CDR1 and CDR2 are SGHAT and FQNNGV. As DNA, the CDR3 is TGTGCCAGCAGCTTAGAACTAGCGGGAGGAGAGACCCAGTACTTC. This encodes CASSLELAGGETQYF.

For the CDR3, the DNA is TGTGCTAGTGGTTCGGGGGGTTTTCTCCACGAGCAGTACTTC. Its protein is CASGSGGFLHEQYF. The chain combines TRBV12-5 with TRBJ2-7; 7 nucleotides align to TRBD2. The CDR3 is 14 amino acids. The ends lost 4 bases at V and 5 bases at J; junction bases unmatched: 8. Germline V gene sequence: CDR1 LGHNT, CDR2 FRNRAP.

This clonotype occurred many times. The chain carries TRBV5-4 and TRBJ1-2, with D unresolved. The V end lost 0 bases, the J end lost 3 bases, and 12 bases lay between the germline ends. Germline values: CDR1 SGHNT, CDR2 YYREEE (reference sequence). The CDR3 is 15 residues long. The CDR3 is CASSLVDQPYYGYTF. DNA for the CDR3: TGTGCCAGCAGCTTGGTTGATCAGCCATACTATGGCTACACCTTC.

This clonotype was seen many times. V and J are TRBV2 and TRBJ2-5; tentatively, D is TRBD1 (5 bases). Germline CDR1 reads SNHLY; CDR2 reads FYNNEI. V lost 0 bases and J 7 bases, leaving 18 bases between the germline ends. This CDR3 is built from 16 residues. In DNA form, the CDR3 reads TGTGCCAGCAGTGAAGCTCTGACAGCCCCTGGTGGGACCCAGTACTTC. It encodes CASSEALTAPGGTQYF.

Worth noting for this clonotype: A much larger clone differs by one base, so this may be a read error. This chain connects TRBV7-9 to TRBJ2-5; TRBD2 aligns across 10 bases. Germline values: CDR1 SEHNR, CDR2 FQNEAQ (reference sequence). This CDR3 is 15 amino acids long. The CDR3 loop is CASSLGAGGPESQYF. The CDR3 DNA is TGTGCCAGCAGCTTAGGAGCGGGAGGGCCTGAGAGCCAGTACTTC.

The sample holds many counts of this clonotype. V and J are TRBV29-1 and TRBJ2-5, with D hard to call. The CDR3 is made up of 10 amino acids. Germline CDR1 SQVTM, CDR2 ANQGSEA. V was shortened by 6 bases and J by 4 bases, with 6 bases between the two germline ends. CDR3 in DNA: TGCAGCGTGGAGTCAGAGACCCAGTACTTC. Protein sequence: CSVESETQYF.

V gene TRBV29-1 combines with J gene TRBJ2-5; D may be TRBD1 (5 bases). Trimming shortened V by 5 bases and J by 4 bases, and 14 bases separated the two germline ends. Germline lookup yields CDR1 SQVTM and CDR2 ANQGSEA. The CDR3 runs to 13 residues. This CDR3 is CSVWALRGETQYF. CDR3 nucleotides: TGCAGCGTTTGGGCGCTTAGGGGAGAGACCCAGTACTTC.

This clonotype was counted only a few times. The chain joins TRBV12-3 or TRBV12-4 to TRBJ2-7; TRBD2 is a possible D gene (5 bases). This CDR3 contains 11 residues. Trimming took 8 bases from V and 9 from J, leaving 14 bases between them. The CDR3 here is CASGAGEGQYF. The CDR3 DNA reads TGTGCCAGCGGCGCCGGGGAAGGGCAGTACTTC.

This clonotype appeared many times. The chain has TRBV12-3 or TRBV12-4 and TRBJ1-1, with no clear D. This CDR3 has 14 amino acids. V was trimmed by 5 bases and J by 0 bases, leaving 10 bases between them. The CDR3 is CASSPSGLNTEAFF. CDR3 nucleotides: TGTGCCAGCAGTCCCTCGGGCCTGAACACTGAAGCTTTCTTT.

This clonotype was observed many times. CDR3 in amino acids: CASNGQRTKNTEAFF. The DNA of the CDR3 is TGTGCCAGCAATGGGCAGAGGACAAAGAACACTGAAGCTTTCTTT. V and J are TRBV6-2 or TRBV6-3 and TRBJ1-1, with D maybe TRBD1 (5 bases). Trimming took off 7 bases at V and 1 base at J, with 16 bases between the two ends. Germline V gene sequence: CDR1 MNHEY, CDR2 SVGEGT. The CDR3 is 15 residues long.

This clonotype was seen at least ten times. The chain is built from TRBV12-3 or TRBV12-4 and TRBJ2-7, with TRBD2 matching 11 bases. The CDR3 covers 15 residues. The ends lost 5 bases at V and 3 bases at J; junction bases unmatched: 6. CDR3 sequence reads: CASSETSGGLYEQYF. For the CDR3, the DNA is TGTGCCAGCAGTGAAACTAGCGGGGGACTCTACGAGCAGTACTTC.

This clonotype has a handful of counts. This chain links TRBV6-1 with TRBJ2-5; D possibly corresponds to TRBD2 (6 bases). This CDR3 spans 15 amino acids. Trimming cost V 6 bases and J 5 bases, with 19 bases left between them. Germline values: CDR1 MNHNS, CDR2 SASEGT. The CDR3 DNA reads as TGTGCCAGCAGCCCCGGGACTTCTGGCTGGGAGACCCAGTACTTC. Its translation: CASSPGTSGWETQYF.

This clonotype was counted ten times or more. This chain's CDR3 is CASTRTAGANYGYTF. The CDR3 DNA sequence: TGTGCCAGTACGCGGACCGCGGGGGCTAACTATGGCTACACCTTC. The chain uses TRBV19 and TRBJ1-2; D possibly corresponds to TRBD1 (5 bases). Deletions cut 7 bases from V and 0 bases from J, with 15 bases between. Germline values: CDR1 LNHDA, CDR2 SQIVND (reference sequence). This CDR3 spans 15 amino acids.

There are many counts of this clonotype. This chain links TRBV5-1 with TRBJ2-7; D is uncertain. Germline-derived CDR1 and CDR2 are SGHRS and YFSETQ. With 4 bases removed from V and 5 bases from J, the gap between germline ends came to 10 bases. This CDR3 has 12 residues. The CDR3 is CASSPGRHEQYF. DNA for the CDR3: TGCGCCAGCAGCCCCGGGCGGCACGAGCAGTACTTC.

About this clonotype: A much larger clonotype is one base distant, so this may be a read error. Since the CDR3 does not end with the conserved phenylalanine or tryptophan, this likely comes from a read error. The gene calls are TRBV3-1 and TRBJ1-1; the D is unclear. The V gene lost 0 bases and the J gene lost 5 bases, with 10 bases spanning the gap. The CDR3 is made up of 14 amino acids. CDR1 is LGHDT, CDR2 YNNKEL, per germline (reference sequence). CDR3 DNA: TGTGCCAGCAGCCAAGACCGGAGAAGGACTGAAGCTTTCTTG. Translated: CASSQDRRRTEAFL.